Listed below are T cell receptor beta chains from one sample, sequenced in a study of CD8 T cells in Susac syndrome. In TCRdb, the immunoSEQ multiplex PCR reads were re-called with MiXCR into one record per CDR3 protein. The repertoire holds about 140,000 distinct CDR3 sequences, with approximately 95% as singletons. Sequencing used CD4+ T cells from PBMCs. These receptors were collected from a human donor with multiple sclerosis. Both conserved end residues are part of each CDR3. Each record gives: J gene, CDR3 length, V gene, clone size, D gene, CDR3 protein, CDR3 DNA. D genes are given only for firm matches. Clone sizes are given selectively: once, few, many, or a class where the clone is expanded.

j_gene: TRBJ1-4
len: 14
v_gene: TRBV30
abundance: once
d_gene: .
CDR3aa: CAWTPGTTNEKLFF
CDR3nt: TGTGCCTGGACCCCAGGGACCACTAATGAAAAACTGTTTTTT

j_gene: TRBJ2-4
len: 13
v_gene: TRBV9
abundance: once
d_gene: .
CDR3aa: CASSGISKNIQYF
CDR3nt: TGTGCCAGCAGCGGGATCTCGAAAAACATTCAGTACTTC

j_gene: TRBJ1-2
len: 14
v_gene: TRBV27
abundance: .
d_gene: .
CDR3aa: CASRYQGSLGGYTF
CDR3nt: TGTGCCAGCAGATACCAGGGGAGCCTGGGCGGCTACACCTTC

j_gene: TRBJ1-3
len: 11
v_gene: TRBV29-1
abundance: .
d_gene: .
CDR3aa: CSHQAGNTIYF
CDR3nt: TGCAGCCATCAAGCGGGAAACACCATATATTTT

j_gene: TRBJ2-1
len: 19
v_gene: TRBV27
abundance: .
d_gene: TRBD2
CDR3aa: CASTTVAGPLQRSYNEQFF
CDR3nt: TGTGCCAGCACAACAGTAGCGGGACCACTACAGAGGTCCTACAATGAGCAGTTCTTC

j_gene: TRBJ1-5
len: 13
v_gene: TRBV12-3/TRBV12-4
abundance: .
d_gene: .
CDR3aa: CASSLGRNQPQHF
CDR3nt: TGTGCCAGCAGTTTGGGTCGGAATCAGCCCCAGCATTTT

j_gene: TRBJ1-2
len: 11
v_gene: TRBV29-1
abundance: .
d_gene: .
CDR3aa: CSVDWGPGYTF
CDR3nt: TGCAGCGTTGACTGGGGACCTGGCTACACCTTC

j_gene: TRBJ2-7
len: 16
v_gene: TRBV6-2/TRBV6-3
abundance: .
d_gene: .
CDR3aa: CASRPGWTVQTYEQYF
CDR3nt: TGTGCCAGCAGGCCCGGATGGACAGTCCAAACCTACGAGCAGTACTTC

j_gene: TRBJ2-7
len: 14
v_gene: TRBV28
abundance: .
d_gene: TRBD1
CDR3aa: CASTRTGSSYEQYF
CDR3nt: TGTGCCAGCACCAGGACAGGGAGCTCCTACGAGCAGTACTTC

j_gene: TRBJ1-5
len: 14
v_gene: TRBV5-4
abundance: .
d_gene: .
CDR3aa: CASSDGLYNQPQHF
CDR3nt: TGTGCCAGCAGCGACGGACTGTACAATCAGCCCCAGCATTTT

j_gene: TRBJ2-7
len: 16
v_gene: TRBV7-9
abundance: .
d_gene: .
CDR3aa: CASSLMAGSSSYEQYF
CDR3nt: TGTGCCAGCAGCTTGATGGCGGGGAGTTCTTCCTACGAGCAGTACTTC

j_gene: TRBJ2-5
len: 13
v_gene: TRBV2
abundance: .
d_gene: .
CDR3aa: CASSVWDKQAQYF
CDR3nt: TGTGCCAGCAGTGTATGGGACAAACAGGCCCAGTACTTC

j_gene: TRBJ2-3
len: 16
v_gene: TRBV14
abundance: .
d_gene: TRBD2
CDR3aa: CASSRRSGTGADTQYF
CDR3nt: TGTGCCAGCAGCAGGCGGAGCGGGACGGGCGCAGATACGCAGTATTTT

j_gene: TRBJ2-1
len: 15
v_gene: TRBV12-3/TRBV12-4
abundance: .
d_gene: TRBD2
CDR3aa: CASSLEAGGINEQFF
CDR3nt: TGTGCCAGCAGTTTAGAAGCGGGGGGCATCAATGAGCAGTTCTTC

j_gene: TRBJ2-7
len: 11
v_gene: TRBV7-9
abundance: few
d_gene: .
CDR3aa: CASSLNYEQYF
CDR3nt: TGTGCCAGCAGTTTAAACTACGAGCAGTACTTC

j_gene: TRBJ1-2
len: 13
v_gene: TRBV18
abundance: few
d_gene: .
CDR3aa: CASSPDRNYGYTF
CDR3nt: TGTGCCAGCTCACCGGACAGAAACTATGGCTACACCTTC

j_gene: TRBJ1-5
len: 13
v_gene: TRBV7-2
abundance: .
d_gene: TRBD1
CDR3aa: CASSLRGQGPQHF
CDR3nt: TGTGCCAGCAGCTTGAGGGGGCAGGGGCCCCAGCATTTT

j_gene: TRBJ1-5
len: 15
v_gene: TRBV20-1
abundance: .
d_gene: .
CDR3aa: CSARDLGLAVQPQHF
CDR3nt: TGCAGTGCTAGAGATCTAGGACTGGCGGTACAGCCCCAGCATTTT

j_gene: TRBJ2-3
len: 13
v_gene: TRBV29-1
abundance: few
d_gene: TRBD2
CDR3aa: CSAPSGSADTQYF
CDR3nt: TGCAGCGCCCCTAGCGGGAGCGCAGATACGCAGTATTTT

j_gene: TRBJ2-1
len: 13
v_gene: TRBV20-1
abundance: once
d_gene: TRBD1
CDR3aa: CSASPGQGAEQFF
CDR3nt: TGCAGTGCTTCACCGGGACAGGGGGCTGAGCAGTTCTTC

j_gene: TRBJ2-2
len: 14
v_gene: TRBV27
abundance: few
d_gene: .
CDR3aa: CASSRPKNTGELFF
CDR3nt: TGTGCCAGTTCTAGACCGAAGAACACCGGGGAGCTGTTTTTT

j_gene: TRBJ1-2
len: 13
v_gene: TRBV3-1
abundance: .
d_gene: .
CDR3aa: CASSQGERLSYTF
CDR3nt: TGTGCCAGCAGCCAAGGCGAACGTTTGAGCTACACCTTC